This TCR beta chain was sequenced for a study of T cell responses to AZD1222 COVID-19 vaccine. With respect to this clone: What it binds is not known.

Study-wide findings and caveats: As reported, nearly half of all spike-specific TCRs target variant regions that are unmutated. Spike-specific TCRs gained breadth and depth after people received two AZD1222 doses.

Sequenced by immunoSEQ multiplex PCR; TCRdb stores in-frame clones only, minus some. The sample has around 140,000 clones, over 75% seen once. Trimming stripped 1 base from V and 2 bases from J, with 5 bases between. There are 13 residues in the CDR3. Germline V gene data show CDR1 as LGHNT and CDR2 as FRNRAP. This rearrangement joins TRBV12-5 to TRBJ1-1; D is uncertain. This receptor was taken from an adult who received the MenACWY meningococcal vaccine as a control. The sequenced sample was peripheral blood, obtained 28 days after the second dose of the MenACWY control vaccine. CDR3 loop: CASGLAFNTEAFF. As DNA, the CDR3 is TGTGCTAGTGGTTTGGCCTTCAACACTGAAGCTTTCTTT.